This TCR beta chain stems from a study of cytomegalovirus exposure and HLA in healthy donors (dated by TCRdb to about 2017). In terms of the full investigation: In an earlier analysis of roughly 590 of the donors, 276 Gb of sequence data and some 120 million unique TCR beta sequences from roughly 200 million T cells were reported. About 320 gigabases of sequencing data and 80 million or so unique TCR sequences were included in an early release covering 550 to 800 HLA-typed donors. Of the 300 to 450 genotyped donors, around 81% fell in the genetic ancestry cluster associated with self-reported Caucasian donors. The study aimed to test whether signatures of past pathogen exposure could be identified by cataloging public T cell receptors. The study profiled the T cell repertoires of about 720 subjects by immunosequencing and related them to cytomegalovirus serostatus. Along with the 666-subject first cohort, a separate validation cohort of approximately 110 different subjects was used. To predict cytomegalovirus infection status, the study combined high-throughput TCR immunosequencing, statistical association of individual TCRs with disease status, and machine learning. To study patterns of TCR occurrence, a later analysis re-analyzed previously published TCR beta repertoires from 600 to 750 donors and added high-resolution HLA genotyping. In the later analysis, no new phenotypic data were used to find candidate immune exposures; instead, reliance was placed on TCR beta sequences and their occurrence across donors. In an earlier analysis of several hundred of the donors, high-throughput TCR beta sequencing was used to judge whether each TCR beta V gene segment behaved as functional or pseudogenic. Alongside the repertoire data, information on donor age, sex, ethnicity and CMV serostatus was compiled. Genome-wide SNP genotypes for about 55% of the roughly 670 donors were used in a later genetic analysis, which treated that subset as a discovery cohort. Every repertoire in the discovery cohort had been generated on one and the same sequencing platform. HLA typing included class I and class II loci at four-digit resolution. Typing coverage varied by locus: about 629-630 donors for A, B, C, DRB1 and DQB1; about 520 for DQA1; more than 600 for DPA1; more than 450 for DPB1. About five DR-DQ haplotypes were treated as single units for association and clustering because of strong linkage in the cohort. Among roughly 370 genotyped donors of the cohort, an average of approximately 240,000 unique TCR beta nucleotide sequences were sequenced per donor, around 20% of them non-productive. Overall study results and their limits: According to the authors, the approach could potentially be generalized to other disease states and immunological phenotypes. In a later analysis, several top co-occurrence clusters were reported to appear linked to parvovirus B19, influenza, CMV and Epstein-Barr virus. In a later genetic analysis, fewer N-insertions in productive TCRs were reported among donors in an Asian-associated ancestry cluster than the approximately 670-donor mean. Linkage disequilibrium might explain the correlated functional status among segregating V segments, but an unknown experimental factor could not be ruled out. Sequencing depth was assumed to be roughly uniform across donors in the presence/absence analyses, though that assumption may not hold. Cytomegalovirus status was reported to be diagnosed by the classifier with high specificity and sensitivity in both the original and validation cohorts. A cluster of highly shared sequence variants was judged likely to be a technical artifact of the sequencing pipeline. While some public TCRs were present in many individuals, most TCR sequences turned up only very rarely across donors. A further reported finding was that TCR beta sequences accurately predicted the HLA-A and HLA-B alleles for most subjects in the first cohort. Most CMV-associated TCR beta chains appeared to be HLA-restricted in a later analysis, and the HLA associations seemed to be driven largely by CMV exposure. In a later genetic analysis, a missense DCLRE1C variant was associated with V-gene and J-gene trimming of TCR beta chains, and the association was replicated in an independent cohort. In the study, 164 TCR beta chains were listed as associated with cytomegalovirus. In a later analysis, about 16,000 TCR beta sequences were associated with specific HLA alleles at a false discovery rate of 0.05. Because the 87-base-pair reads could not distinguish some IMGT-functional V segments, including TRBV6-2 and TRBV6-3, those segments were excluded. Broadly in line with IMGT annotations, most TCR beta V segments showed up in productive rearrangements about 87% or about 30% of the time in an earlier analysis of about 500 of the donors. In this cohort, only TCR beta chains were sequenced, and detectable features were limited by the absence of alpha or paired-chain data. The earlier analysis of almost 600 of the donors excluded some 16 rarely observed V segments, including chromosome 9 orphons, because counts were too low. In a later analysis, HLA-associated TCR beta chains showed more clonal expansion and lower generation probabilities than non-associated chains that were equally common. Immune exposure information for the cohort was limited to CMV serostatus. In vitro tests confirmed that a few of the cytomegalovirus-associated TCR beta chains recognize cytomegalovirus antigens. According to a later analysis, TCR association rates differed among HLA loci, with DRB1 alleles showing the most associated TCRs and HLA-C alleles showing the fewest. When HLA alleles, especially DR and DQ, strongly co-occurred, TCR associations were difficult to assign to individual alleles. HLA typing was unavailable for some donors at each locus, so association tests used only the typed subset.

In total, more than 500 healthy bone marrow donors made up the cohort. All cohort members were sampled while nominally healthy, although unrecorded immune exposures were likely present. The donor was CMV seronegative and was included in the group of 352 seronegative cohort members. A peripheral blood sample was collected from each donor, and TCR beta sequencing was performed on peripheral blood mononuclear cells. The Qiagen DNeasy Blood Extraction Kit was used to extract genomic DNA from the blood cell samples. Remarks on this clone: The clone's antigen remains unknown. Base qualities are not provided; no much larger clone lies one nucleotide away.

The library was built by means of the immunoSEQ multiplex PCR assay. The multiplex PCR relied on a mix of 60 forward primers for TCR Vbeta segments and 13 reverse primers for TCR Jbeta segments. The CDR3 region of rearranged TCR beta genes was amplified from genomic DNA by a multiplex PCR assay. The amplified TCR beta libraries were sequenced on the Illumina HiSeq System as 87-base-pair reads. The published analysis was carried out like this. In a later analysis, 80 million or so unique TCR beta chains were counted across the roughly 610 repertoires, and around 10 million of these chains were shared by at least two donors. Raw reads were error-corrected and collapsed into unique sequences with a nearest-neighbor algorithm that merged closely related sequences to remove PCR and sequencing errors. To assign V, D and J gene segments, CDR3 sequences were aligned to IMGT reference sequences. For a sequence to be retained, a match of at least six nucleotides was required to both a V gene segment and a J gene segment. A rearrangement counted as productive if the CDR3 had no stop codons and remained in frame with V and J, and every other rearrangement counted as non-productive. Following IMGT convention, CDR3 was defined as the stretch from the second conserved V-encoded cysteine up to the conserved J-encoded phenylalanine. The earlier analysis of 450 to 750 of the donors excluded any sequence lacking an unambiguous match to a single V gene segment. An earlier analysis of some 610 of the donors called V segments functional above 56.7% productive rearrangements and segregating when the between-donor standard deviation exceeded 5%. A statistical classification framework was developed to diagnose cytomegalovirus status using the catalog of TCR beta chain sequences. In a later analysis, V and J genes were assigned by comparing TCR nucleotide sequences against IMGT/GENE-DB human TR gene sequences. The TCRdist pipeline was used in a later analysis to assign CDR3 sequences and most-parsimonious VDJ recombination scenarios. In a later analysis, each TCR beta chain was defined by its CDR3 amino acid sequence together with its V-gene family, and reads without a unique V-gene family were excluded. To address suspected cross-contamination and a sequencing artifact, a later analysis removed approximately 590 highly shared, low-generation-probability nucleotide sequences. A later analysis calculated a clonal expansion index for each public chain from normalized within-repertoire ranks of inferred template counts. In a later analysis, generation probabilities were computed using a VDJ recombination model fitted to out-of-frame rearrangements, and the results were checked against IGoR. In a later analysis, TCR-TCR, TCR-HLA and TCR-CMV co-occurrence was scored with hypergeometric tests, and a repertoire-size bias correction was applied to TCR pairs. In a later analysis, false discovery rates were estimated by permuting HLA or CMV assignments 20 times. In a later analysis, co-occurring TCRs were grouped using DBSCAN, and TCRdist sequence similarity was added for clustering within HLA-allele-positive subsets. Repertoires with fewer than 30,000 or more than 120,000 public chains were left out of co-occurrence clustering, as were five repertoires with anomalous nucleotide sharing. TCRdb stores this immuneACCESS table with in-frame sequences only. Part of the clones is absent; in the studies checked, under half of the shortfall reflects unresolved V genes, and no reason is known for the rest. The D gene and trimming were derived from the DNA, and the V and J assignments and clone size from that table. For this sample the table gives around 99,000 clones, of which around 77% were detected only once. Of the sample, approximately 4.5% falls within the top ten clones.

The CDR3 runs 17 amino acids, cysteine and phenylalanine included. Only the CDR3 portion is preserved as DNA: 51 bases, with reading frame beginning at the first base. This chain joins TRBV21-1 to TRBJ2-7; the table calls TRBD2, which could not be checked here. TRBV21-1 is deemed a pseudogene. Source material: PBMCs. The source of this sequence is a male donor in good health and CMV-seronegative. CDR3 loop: CASSRMTSGYLLREQYF. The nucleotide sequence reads TGTGCCAGCAGCAGAATGACTAGCGGTTATCTTCTACGAGAGCAGTACTTC.